This TCR beta chain came from a study of blood T cell repertoires in COVID-19. About the study: Researchers got acute and convalescent COVID-19 samples from the United States, Italy and Spain. T cells, B-cell-depleted T cells, or PBMCs provided the cDNA or gDNA that served as material.

The data were produced by immunoSEQ multiplex PCR, yet TCRdb's version contains in-frame clones alone and is incomplete. The sample has fewer than 250,000 clones, about four fifths seen once. Trimming removed 6 bases from V and 1 base from J; junction bases left unmatched: 5. The CDR3 contains 14 residues. CDR1 is KGHSH, CDR2 LQKENI, per germline. V and J are TRBV18 and TRBJ1-1, with 7 bases identical to TRBD1. The sequence came from a woman in her 70s with acute or convalescent COVID-19. Sequencing was performed on peripheral blood. The CDR3 region is CASSPQGENTEAFF. For the CDR3, the DNA is TGTGCCAGCTCTCCGCAGGGGGAGAACACTGAAGCTTTCTTT.